This T cell receptor (beta chain) was captured by sequencing in a study of T cell responses to AZD1222 COVID-19 vaccine. Germline CDR1 is SGHRS and CDR2 is YFSETQ. The CDR3 is 14 residues long. Trimming removed 0 bases from V and 10 bases from J; junction bases left unmatched: 3. Libraries were prepared by immunoSEQ multiplex PCR; TCRdb keeps only in-frame clonotypes and omits some of them. Among approximately 300,000 clones listed, around 93% were seen once. The sequencing used peripheral blood, collected 28 days after the second AZD1222 dose. The chain carries TRBV5-1 and TRBJ1-6; 8 bases fit TRBD1. The clonotype originates from an adult who received the AZD1222 COVID-19 vaccine. The CDR3: CASSLDRGESPLHF. In nucleotides, the CDR3 is TGCGCCAGCAGCTTGGACAGGGGGGAGTCACCCCTCCACTTT.